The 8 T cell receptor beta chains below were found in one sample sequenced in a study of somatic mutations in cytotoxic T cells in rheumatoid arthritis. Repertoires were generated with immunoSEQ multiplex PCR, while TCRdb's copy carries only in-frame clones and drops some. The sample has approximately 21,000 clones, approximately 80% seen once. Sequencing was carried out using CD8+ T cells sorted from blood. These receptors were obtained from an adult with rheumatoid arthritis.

The chain's CDR3 is CASSQGPLPAYEQYF. In DNA, the CDR3 is TGTGCCAGCAGTCAAGGGCCTCTACCCGCCTACGAGCAGTACTTC. The rearrangement links TRBV27 to TRBJ2-7; D gene uncertain. V dropped 5 bases and J dropped 2 bases, with 16 bases sitting between them. Germline V gene lookup returns CDR1 MNHEY and CDR2 SMNVEV (reference sequence). This CDR3 region has 15 residues.

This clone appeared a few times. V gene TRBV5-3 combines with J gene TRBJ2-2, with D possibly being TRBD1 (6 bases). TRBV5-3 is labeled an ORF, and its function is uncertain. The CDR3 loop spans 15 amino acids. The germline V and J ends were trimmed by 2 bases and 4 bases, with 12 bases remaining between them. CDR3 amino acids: CARSFHRALTGELFF. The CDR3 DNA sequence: TGTGCCAGAAGCTTCCACAGGGCTCTCACCGGGGAGCTGTTTTTT.

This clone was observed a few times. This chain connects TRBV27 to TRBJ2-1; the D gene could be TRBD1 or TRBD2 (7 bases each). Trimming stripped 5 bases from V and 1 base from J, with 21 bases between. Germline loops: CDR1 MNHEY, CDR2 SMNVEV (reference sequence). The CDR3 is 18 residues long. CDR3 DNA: TGTGCCAGCAGTGTTTTCCTCCAGGGGGGGAGGTCCTACAATGAGCAGTTCTTC. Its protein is CASSVFLQGGRSYNEQFF.

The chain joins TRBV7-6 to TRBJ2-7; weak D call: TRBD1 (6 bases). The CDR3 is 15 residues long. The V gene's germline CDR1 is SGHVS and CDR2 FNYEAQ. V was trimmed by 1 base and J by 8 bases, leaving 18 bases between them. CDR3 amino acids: CASSLEAGDAYKQYF. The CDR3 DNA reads TGTGCCAGCAGCTTAGAAGCAGGGGACGCGTACAAGCAGTACTTC.

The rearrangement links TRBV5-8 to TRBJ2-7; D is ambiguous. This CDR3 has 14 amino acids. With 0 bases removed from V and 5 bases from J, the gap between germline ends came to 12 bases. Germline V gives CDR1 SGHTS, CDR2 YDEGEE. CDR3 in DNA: TGTGCCAGCAGCTTGGGTCGGCTCTGGGACGAGCAGTACTTC. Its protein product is CASSLGRLWDEQYF.

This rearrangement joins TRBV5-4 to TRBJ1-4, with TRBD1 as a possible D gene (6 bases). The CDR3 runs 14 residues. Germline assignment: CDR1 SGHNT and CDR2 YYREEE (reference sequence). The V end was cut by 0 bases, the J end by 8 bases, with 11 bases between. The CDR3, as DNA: TGTGCCAGCAGCTTGGGGGGGCCAGGAGAAAAACTGTTTTTT. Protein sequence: CASSLGGPGEKLFF. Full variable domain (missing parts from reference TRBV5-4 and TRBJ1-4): ETGVTQSPTHLIKTRGQQVTLRCSSQSGHNTVSWYQQALGQGPQFIFQYYREEENGRGNFPPRFSGLQFPNYSSELNVNALELDDSALYLCASSLGGPGEKLFFGSGTQLSVL.

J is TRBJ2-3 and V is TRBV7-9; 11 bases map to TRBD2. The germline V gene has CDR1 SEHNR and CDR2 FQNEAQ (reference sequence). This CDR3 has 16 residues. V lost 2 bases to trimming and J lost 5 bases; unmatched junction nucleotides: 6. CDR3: CASSLSIAGGRDTQYF. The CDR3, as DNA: TGTGCCAGCAGCTTAAGTATAGCGGGGGGGCGAGATACGCAGTATTTT. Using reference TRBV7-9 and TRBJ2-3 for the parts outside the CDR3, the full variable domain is DTGVSQNPRHKITKRGQNVTFRCDPISEHNRLYWYRQTLGQGPEFLTYFQNEAQLEKSRLLSDRFSAERPKGSFSTLEIQRTEQGDSAMYLCASSLSIAGGRDTQYFGPGTRLTVL.

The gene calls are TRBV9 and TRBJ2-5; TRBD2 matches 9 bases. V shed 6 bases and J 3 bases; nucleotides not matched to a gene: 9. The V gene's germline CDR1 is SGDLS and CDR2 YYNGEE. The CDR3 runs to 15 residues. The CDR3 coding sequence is TGTGCCAGCACCCCCGGGCCTAGCGGGGAAGAGACCCAGTACTTC. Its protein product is CASTPGPSGEETQYF.